The rows below give T cell receptor beta chains drawn from one sample of a study of beta chain features in type 1 diabetes. The method was immunoSEQ multiplex PCR; TCRdb's version includes in-frame clones alone and lacks a portion of them. Of 250,000 to 300,000 clones in the sample, roughly a quarter were seen once. The sequencing input was naive CD4+ T cells from blood. The receptors shown here come from a woman younger than 45 with type 1 diabetes. Both conserved end residues are part of each CDR3. Each record gives: J gene, CDR3 length, clone size, V gene, D gene, CDR3 DNA, CDR3 protein. D genes are given only for firm matches. For some rows the clone size is stated as once, few or many, or as a class when expanded; others skip it.

>TRBJ2-4|17|-|TRBV28|-
TGTGCCAGCAGTTCCATTTCGAGGCCCCCCCAAAAAAACATTCAGTACTTC
CASSSISRPPQKNIQYF
>TRBJ2-3|18|-|TRBV7-8|TRBD2
TGTGCCAGCAGCTTACTAGCGGGAGGGCCCCCTAGCACAGATACGCAGTATTTT
CASSLLAGGPPSTDTQYF
>TRBJ1-2|14|-|TRBV7-9|-
TGTGCCAGCAGCTTAGCGTCAGGGACTGGTGGCTACACCTTC
CASSLASGTGGYTF
>TRBJ2-1|14|few|TRBV29-1|TRBD2
TGCAGCGTTGAAAAGCGGGAGAATGGCGATGAGCAGTTCTTC
CSVEKRENGDEQFF
>TRBJ2-7|11|few|TRBV5-4|-
TGTGCCATCTCCGGGGGCTACGAGCAGTACTTC
CAISGGYEQYF
>TRBJ2-5|15|-|TRBV7-9|-
TGTGCCAGCAGCTTAGTCGGTAGCGACCAAGAGACCCAGTACTTC
CASSLVGSDQETQYF
>TRBJ2-7|13|-|TRBV30|-
TGTGCCTGGAGTGGGACAGCGAGCTACGAGCAGTACTTC
CAWSGTASYEQYF
>TRBJ2-5|11|-|TRBV5-1|-
TGCGCCAGCAGCACAGAAGAGACCCAGTACTTC
CASSTEETQYF
>TRBJ2-1|16|-|TRBV5-1|TRBD1
TGCGCCAGCAGCTCTAACACAGGGGGCTCCTACAATGAGCAGTTCTTC
CASSSNTGGSYNEQFF
>TRBJ2-2|14|-|TRBV29-1|-
TGCAGCGTCCGGGGGGCGGTTCTCACCGGGGAGCTGTTTTTT
CSVRGAVLTGELFF
>TRBJ1-1|15|few|TRBV28|-
TGTGCCAGCAGTTTAGGGGGGAGGGCAGCAATTGAAGCTTTCTTT
CASSLGGRAAIEAFF
>TRBJ1-5|14|-|TRBV28|TRBD1
TGTGCCAGCAGTCCCGGGACAGGCTATCAGCCCCAGCATTTT
CASSPGTGYQPQHF
>TRBJ2-5|15|few|TRBV7-9|TRBD2
TGTGCCAGCAGCTTAACTAGCGGGAGCGGAGAGACCCAGTACTTC
CASSLTSGSGETQYF
>TRBJ2-3|14|few|TRBV5-4|TRBD2
TGTGCCAGCAGCACCGGACTAGCCACAGATACGCAGTATTTT
CASSTGLATDTQYF
>TRBJ2-7|12|few|TRBV29-1|TRBD2
TGCAGCGCGGGAGGAGGGGTGTACGAGCAGTACTTC
CSAGGGVYEQYF
>TRBJ2-3|15|few|TRBV9|TRBD2
TGTGCCAGCTCTATATCGGGACTACACACAGATACGCAGTATTTT
CASSISGLHTDTQYF
>TRBJ1-4|14|-|TRBV30|-
TGTGCCTGGAGTGCCCCCGGGGGAGGAGAAAAACTGTTTTTT
CAWSAPGGGEKLFF
>TRBJ2-2|14|few|TRBV30|TRBD2
TGTGCCTGGACTAGCGGGGGGAACACCGGGGAGCTGTTTTTT
CAWTSGGNTGELFF
>TRBJ2-5|13|-|TRBV29-1|TRBD1
TGCAGCGTTGGTCGGACAGGTCAAGAGACCCAGTACTTC
CSVGRTGQETQYF
>TRBJ1-2|14|-|TRBV28|-
TGTGCCAGCAGTTTCACCAGGGTAGGGGGTGGCTACACCTTC
CASSFTRVGGGYTF
>TRBJ2-3|16|-|TRBV7-9|TRBD1
TGTGCCAGCAGCTTATTCCGACAGGGGAAAAAGGATACGCAGTATTTT
CASSLFRQGKKDTQYF
>TRBJ1-2|13|-|TRBV18|-
TGTGCCAGCTCATCGGACAGTAACTATGGCTACACCTTC
CASSSDSNYGYTF
>TRBJ2-5|14|-|TRBV30|TRBD2
TGTGCCTGGAGTGTATTGACTAGCGGTGGGACCCAGTACTTC
CAWSVLTSGGTQYF
>TRBJ2-3|14|-|TRBV7-9|TRBD2
TGTAGGCTCGAGCGGGAGGGCCATTCCGATACGCAGTATTTT
CRLEREGHSDTQYF
>TRBJ2-1|16|few|TRBV5-1|TRBD2
TGCGCCAGCAGCATGGAAACTAGCGGAGGTTTCAATGAGCAGTTCTTC
CASSMETSGGFNEQFF
>TRBJ1-1|11|-|TRBV7-2|-
TGTGCCAGCAGCTTCTACCCTGAAGCTTTCTTT
CASSFYPEAFF
>TRBJ1-3|15|few|TRBV29-1|-
TGCAGCGTTGAATTTGGCGGGGGATCCGGAAACACCATATATTTT
CSVEFGGGSGNTIYF
>TRBJ2-7|14|few|TRBV7-2|TRBD2
TGTGCCAGCAGCCGGGAGGCAGGCCCCTACGAGCAGTACTTC
CASSREAGPYEQYF
>TRBJ2-1|18|once|TRBV4-1|-
TGCGCCAGCAGCCAAACGCTACCTGACTCGTTTTGGTACAATGAGCAGTTCTTC
CASSQTLPDSFWYNEQFF
>TRBJ2-7|14|-|TRBV5-1|-
TGCGCCAGCAGCTTAGCAGCGGGCTCCTACGAGCAGTACTTC
CASSLAAGSYEQYF
>TRBJ1-2|14|-|TRBV27|-
TGTGCCAGCAGTCCCGGGACATTTAACTATGGCTACACCTTC
CASSPGTFNYGYTF
>TRBJ2-1|16|-|TRBV7-3|TRBD2
TGTGCCAGCAGCGCCGCCGGGACTAGCCTGGGGAATGAGCAGTTCTTC
CASSAAGTSLGNEQFF
>TRBJ1-2|12|-|TRBV29-1|TRBD1
TGCAGCGTCAAAGCGACAGGGGGTGGCTACACCTTC
CSVKATGGGYTF
>TRBJ2-7|12|few|TRBV9|-
TGTGCCAGCAGCCCCACGGACAACGAGCAGTACTTC
CASSPTDNEQYF
>TRBJ2-7|14|few|TRBV10-3|-
TGTGCCATCAGTGTAGCGGACCCGGAGTACGAGCAGTACTTC
CAISVADPEYEQYF
>TRBJ1-2|14|once|TRBV5-1|TRBD1
TGCGCCAGCAGCTCCGGGACAGGGGACTATGGCTACACCTTC
CASSSGTGDYGYTF
>TRBJ1-2|16|few|TRBV6-6|TRBD1
TGTGCCAGCAGCCCCGGACAGGGGGCGCGTGACTATGGCTACACCTTC
CASSPGQGARDYGYTF
>TRBJ2-1|13|-|TRBV5-1|TRBD1
TGCGCCAGCAACCGAGGACAGGTTGATGAGCAGTTCTTC
CASNRGQVDEQFF
>TRBJ2-7|12|-|TRBV29-1|TRBD1
TGCAGCGTTTCCCGGGACAGGAACGAGCAGTACTTC
CSVSRDRNEQYF
>TRBJ2-2|19|few|TRBV11-3|TRBD2
TGTGCCAGCAGCTTAGCCCTTCCTCTAGCGGGAGTTAACACCGGGGAGCTGTTTTTT
CASSLALPLAGVNTGELFF
>TRBJ2-7|14|few|TRBV9|-
TGTGCCAGCAGCGTAGGGTCTACGGCCTACGAGCAGTACTTC
CASSVGSTAYEQYF
>TRBJ2-7|13|-|TRBV7-7|TRBD2
TGTGCTAGCAGCTCCGGGACTAGTGCCGAGCAGTACTTC
CASSSGTSAEQYF
>TRBJ2-1|16|few|TRBV28|TRBD2
TGTGCCAGCAGTGGGACTAGCGGGAGTAATTACAATGAGCAGTTCTTC
CASSGTSGSNYNEQFF
>TRBJ1-4|12|-|TRBV30|TRBD1
TGTGCCTGGGGACAGGGTTATGAAAAACTGTTTTTT
CAWGQGYEKLFF
>TRBJ2-1|14|-|TRBV7-9|-
TGTGCCAGCAGCTTACCGACAGTATACAATGAGCAGTTCTTC
CASSLPTVYNEQFF
>TRBJ2-1|13|-|TRBV7-3|-
TGTGCCAGCAGCGTAAGGTGGAGGTCTGAGCAGTTCTTC
CASSVRWRSEQFF
>TRBJ2-3|15|few|TRBV30|-
TGTGCCTGGAGTCGTCCAGCGGCAGGCACAGATACGCAGTATTTT
CAWSRPAAGTDTQYF
>TRBJ2-5|13|-|TRBV5-1|TRBD1
TGCGCCAGCAGACAGGGGGGCCAAGAGACCCAGTACTTC
CASRQGGQETQYF
>TRBJ2-1|14|once|TRBV5-1|TRBD2
TGCGCCAGCACCGGGACTAGGCCCCCAGCTGAGCAGTTCTTC
CASTGTRPPAEQFF
>TRBJ2-1|11|few|TRBV9|-
TGTGCCAGCAGCCTTTACAATGAGCAGTTCTTC
CASSLYNEQFF